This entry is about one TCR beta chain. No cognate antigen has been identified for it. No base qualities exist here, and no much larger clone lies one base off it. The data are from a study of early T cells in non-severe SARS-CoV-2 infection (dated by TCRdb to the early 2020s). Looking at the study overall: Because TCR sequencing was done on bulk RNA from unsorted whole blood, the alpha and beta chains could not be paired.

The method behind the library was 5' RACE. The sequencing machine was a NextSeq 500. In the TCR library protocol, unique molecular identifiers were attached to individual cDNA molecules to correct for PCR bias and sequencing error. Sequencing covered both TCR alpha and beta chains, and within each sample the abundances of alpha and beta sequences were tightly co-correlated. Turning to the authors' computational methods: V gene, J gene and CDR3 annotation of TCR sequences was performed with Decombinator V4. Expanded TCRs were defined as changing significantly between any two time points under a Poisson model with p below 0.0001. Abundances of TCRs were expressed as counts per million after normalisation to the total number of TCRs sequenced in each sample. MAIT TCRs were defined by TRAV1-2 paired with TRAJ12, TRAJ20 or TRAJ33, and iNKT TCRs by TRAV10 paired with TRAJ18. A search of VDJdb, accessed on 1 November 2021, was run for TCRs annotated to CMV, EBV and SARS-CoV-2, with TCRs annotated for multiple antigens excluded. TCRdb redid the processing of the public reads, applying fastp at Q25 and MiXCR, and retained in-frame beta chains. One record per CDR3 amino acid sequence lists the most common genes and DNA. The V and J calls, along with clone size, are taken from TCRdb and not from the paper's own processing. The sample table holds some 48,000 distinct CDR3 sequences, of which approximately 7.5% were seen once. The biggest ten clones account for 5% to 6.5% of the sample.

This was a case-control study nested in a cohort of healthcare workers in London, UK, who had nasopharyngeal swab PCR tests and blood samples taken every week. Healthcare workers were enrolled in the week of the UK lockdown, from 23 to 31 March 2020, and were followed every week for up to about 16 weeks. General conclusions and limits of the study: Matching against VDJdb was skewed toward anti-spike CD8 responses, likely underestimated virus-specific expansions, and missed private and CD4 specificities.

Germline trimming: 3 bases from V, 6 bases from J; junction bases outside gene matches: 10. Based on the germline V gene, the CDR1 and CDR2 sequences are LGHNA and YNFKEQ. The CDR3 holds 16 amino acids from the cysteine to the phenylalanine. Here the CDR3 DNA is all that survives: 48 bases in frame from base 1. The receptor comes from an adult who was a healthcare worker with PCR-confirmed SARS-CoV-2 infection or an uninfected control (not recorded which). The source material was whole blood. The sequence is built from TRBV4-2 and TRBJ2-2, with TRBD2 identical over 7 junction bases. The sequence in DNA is TGTGCCAGCAGCCACCCTGGGGCTAGCGGTCCCGGGGAGCTGTTTTTT. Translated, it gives CASSHPGASGPGELFF.